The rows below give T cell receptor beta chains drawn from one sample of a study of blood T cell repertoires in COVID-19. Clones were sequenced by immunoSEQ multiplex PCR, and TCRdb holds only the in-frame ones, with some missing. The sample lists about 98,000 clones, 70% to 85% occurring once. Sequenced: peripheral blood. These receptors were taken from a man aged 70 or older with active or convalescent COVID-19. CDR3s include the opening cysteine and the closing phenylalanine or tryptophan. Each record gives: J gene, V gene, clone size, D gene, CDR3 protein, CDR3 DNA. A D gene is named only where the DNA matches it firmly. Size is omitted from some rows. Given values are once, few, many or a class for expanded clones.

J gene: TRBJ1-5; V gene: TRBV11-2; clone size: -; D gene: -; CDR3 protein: CASKGSGGDQPQHF; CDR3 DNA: TGTGCCAGCAAAGGATCCGGGGGAGACCAGCCCCAGCATTTT
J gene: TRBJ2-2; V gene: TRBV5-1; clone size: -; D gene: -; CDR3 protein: CASSLLRTGELFF; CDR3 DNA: TGCGCCAGCAGCTTGTTACGGACCGGGGAGCTGTTTTTT
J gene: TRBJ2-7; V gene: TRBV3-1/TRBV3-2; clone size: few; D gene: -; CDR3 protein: CASSQVVGAEQYF; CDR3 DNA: TGTGCCAGCAGCCAAGTCGTAGGGGCCGAGCAGTACTTC
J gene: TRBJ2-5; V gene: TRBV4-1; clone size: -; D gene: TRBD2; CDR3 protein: CASSHRLAGGLGETQYF; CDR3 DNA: TGCGCCAGCAGCCATAGACTAGCGGGGGGGTTGGGAGAGACCCAGTACTTC
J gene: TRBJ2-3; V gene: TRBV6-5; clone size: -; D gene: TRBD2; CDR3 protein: CASSPTRLAGVAQYF; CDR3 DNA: TGTGCCAGCAGTCCCACCCGACTAGCGGGGGTGGCGCAGTATTTT
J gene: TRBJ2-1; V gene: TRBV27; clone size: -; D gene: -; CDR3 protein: CAIGPGGVGYNEQFF; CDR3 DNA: TGTGCCATCGGCCCGGGGGGCGTGGGTTACAATGAGCAGTTCTTC
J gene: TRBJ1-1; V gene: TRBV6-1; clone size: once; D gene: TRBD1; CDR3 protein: CASSEWTGPGAEAFF; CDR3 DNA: TGTGCCAGCAGTGAATGGACAGGCCCTGGCGCTGAAGCTTTCTTT
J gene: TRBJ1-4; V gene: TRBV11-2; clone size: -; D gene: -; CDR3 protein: CASSFARGREKLFF; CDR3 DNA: TGTGCCAGCAGCTTCGCAAGGGGTCGTGAAAAACTGTTTTTT
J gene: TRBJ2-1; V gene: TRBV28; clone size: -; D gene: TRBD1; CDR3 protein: CASSLWGNDRANNEQFF; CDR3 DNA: TGTGCCAGCAGTTTATGGGGGAACGACAGGGCGAACAATGAGCAGTTCTTC
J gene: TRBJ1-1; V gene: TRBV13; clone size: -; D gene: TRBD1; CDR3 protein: CASSSRDSTPAAEAFF; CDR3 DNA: TGTGCCAGCAGCTCCCGGGACAGCACCCCGGCGGCTGAAGCTTTCTTT
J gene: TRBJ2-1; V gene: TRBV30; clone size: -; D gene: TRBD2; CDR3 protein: CAWTLSFAGGHIQNEQFF; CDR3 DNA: TGTGCCTGGACCCTTTCGTTCGCGGGGGGGCACATTCAGAATGAGCAGTTCTTC
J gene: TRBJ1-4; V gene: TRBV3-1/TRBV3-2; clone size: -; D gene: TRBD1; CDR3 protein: CASSVDRAWGATNEKLFF; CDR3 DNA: TGTGCCAGCAGCGTGGACAGGGCCTGGGGGGCAACTAATGAAAAACTGTTTTTT
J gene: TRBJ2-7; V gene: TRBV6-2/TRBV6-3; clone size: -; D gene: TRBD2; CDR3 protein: CASSYFSGGANLIISYEQYF; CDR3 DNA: TGTGCCAGCAGTTACTTCTCGGGGGGGGCAAACCTGATCATCTCCTACGAGCAGTACTTC
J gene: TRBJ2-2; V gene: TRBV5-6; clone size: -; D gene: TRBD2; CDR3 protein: CASSLQGLAGGNTGELFF; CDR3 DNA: TGTGCCAGCAGCTTGCAGGGACTAGCGGGGGGGAACACCGGGGAGCTGTTTTTT
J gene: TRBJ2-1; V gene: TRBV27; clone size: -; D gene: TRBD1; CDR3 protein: CASRQGGSSYNEQFF; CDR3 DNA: TGTGCCAGCAGACAGGGGGGCAGCTCCTACAATGAGCAGTTCTTC
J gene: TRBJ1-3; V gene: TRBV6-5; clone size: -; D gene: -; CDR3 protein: CASSMTDSGNTIYF; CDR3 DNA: TGTGCCAGCAGTATGACAGACTCTGGAAACACCATATATTTT
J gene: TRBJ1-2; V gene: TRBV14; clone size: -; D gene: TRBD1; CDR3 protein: CASSADRSGYTF; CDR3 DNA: TGTGCCAGCAGCGCGGACAGGAGTGGCTACACCTTC
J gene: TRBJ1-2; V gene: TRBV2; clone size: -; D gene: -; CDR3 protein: CASSDTQGSGYTF; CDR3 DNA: TGTGCCAGCAGTGATACCCAGGGGAGTGGCTACACCTTC
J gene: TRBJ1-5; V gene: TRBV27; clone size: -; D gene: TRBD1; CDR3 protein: CASSLSGQGARRHF; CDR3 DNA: TGTGCCAGCAGTTTGTCGGGACAGGGGGCGCGACGGCATTTT
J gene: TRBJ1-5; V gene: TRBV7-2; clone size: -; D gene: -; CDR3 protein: CASSLARVDQPQHF; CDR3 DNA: TGTGCCAGCAGCTTAGCCAGGGTAGATCAGCCCCAGCATTTT
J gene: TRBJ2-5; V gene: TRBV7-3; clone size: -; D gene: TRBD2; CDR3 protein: CASSLVGLASQETQYF; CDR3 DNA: TGTGCCAGCAGCTTAGTGGGACTAGCGTCTCAAGAGACCCAGTACTTC
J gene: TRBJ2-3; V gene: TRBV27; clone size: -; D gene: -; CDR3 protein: CASQLGRGSDTQYF; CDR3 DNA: TGTGCCAGCCAACTGGGTCGCGGTTCAGATACGCAGTATTTT
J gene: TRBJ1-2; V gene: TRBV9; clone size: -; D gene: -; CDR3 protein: CASSVGRGSFPGYTF; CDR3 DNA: TGTGCCAGCAGCGTAGGCCGGGGAAGTTTTCCAGGCTACACCTTC
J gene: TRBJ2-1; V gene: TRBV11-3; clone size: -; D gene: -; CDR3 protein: CASSSQGGTYNEQFF; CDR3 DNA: TGTGCCAGCAGCTCCCAAGGCGGGACCTACAATGAGCAGTTCTTC
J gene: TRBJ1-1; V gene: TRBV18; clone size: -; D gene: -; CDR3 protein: CASSARGAGRNTEAFF; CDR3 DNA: TGTGCCAGCTCAGCCCGTGGGGCGGGGAGGAACACTGAAGCTTTCTTT
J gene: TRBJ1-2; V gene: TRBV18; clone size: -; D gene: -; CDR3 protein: CASSASGPRNYGYTF; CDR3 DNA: TGTGCCAGCTCAGCGTCAGGGCCCCGCAACTATGGCTACACCTTC
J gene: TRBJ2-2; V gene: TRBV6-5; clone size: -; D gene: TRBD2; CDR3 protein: CASTYNSGGAGELFF; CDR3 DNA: TGTGCCAGCACCTACAATAGCGGGGGGGCCGGGGAGCTGTTTTTT
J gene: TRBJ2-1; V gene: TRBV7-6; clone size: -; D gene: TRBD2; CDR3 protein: CASSQASGGYNEQFF; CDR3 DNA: TGTGCCAGCAGCCAGGCTAGCGGGGGCTACAATGAGCAGTTCTTC
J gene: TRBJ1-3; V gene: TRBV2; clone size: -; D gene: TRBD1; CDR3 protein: CASTPGTGRTLSGENTIYF; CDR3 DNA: TGTGCCAGCACACCCGGGACAGGGCGGACGTTGTCGGGGGAAAACACCATATATTTT
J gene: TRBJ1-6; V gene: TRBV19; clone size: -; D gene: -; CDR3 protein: CAIGEGSSYNSPLHF; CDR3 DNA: TGTGCCATTGGAGAGGGAAGCTCCTATAATTCACCCCTCCACTTT
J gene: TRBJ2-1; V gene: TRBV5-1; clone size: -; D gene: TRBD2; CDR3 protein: CASSLLAGDGEQFF; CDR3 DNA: TGCGCCAGCAGCTTGCTAGCGGGGGATGGTGAGCAGTTCTTC
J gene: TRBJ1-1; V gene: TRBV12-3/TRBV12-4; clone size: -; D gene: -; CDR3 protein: CASIYSREAFF; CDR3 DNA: TGTGCCAGCATATATTCCAGGGAAGCTTTCTTT
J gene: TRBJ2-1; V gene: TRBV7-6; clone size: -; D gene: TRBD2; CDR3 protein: CASSASRAGGRAEQFF; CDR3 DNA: TGTGCCAGCAGCGCCTCTAGAGCGGGGGGGCGGGCTGAGCAGTTCTTC